The 8 T cell receptor beta chains presented below share a single source sample, sequenced in a study of Graves' ophthalmopathy and Graves' hyperthyroidism. RNA transcripts served as template for amplifying TCR beta CDR3 sequences. After a first-round RT-PCR with HTBI primers, a second-round multiplex PCR was run. TCRdb reprocessed the multiplex PCR reads via MiXCR and lists one record per CDR3 protein. The data hold 600,000 to 950,000 distinct CDR3 sequences, with roughly two fifths observed a single time. What was sequenced was peripheral blood. These receptors were taken from an adult man with Graves' ophthalmopathy.

The table lists this clonotype with a few counts. V usage is TRBV5-1 and J usage is TRBJ1-2; 10 bases align to TRBD1. There are 15 residues in the CDR3. Germline trimming cut 0 bases from V and 6 bases from J; bases unmatched to any gene: 5. Germline V gene lookup returns CDR1 SGHRS and CDR2 YFSETQ. The CDR3 here is CASSLVGDRGDGYTF. The CDR3 nucleotides read TGCGCCAGCAGCTTGGTAGGGGACAGGGGTGATGGCTACACCTTC.

This clonotype showed up many times. The chain joins TRBV7-9 to TRBJ1-4; 7 nucleotides align to TRBD1. Germline-derived CDR1 and CDR2 are SEHNR and FQNEAQ (reference sequence). J was trimmed by 7 bases and V by 6 bases; bases with no gene match: 8. The CDR3 is made up of 14 amino acids. CDR3 residues: CASRRGLSSEKLFF. The CDR3 nucleotides read TGTGCCAGCAGGAGGGGGCTCTCGAGTGAAAAACTGTTTTTT.

The chain couples TRBV7-9 to TRBJ2-5, with TRBD1 as a possible D gene (6 bases). V shed 3 bases and J shed 7 bases, with 18 bases lying between them. Germline V CDR1 and CDR2: SEHNR, FQNEAQ (reference sequence). This CDR3 region has 15 residues. The CDR3 nucleotides read TGTGCCAGCAGCTTGGCTACAGGGCCCCCAGGGACCCAGTACTTC. Its protein product is CASSLATGPPGTQYF. Full variable domain (rest looked up from reference TRBV7-9 and TRBJ2-5): DTGVSQNPRHKITKRGQNVTFRCDPISEHNRLYWYRQTLGQGPEFLTYFQNEAQLEKSRLLSDRFSAERPKGSFSTLEIQRTEQGDSAMYLCASSLATGPPGTQYFGPGTRLLVL.

J is TRBJ2-5 and V is TRBV11-1; D unclear. Germline V gene lookup returns CDR1 SGHAT and CDR2 FQDESV (reference sequence). CDR3 size: 12 residues. Deletions cut 2 bases from V and 3 bases from J, with 4 bases between. CDR3 nucleotide sequence: TGTGCCAGCAGCTTAATTGAAGAGACCCAGTACTTC. This encodes CASSLIEETQYF. Combining the CDR3 with reference TRBV11-1 and TRBJ2-5 gives the whole variable domain EAEVAQSPRYKITEKSQAVAFWCDPISGHATLYWYRQILGQGPELLVQFQDESVVDDSQLPKDRFSAERLKGVDSTLKIQPAELGDSAMYLCASSLIEETQYFGPGTRLLVL.

This sequence joins TRBV20-1 and TRBJ1-1; D is unclear. Trimming stripped 2 bases from V and 1 base from J, with 14 bases between. The CDR3 length is 15 residues. Germline V gene sequence: CDR1 DFQATT, CDR2 SNEGSKA (reference sequence). For the CDR3, the DNA is TGCAGTGCTAGAACTATAGGGAGGGCGAACACTGAAGCTTTCTTT. The encoded protein is CSARTIGRANTEAFF.

The rearrangement links TRBV29-1 to TRBJ2-7, with 10 bases identical to TRBD2. CDR3 length equals 15 residues. In germline, CDR1 is SQVTM, CDR2 ANQGSEA. Trimming cost V 4 bases and J 1 base; bases outside gene matches: 7. The CDR3 loop is CSVGLAGGLSYEQYF. In DNA form, the CDR3 reads TGCAGCGTTGGACTAGCGGGTGGTTTATCCTACGAGCAGTACTTC.

The sample holds many counts of this clonotype. V and J are TRBV2 and TRBJ1-6; possible D gene TRBD1, 5 bases. Germline assignment: CDR1 SNHLY and CDR2 FYNNEI. The CDR3 sequence is 13 residues long. V lost 8 bases to trimming and J lost 8 bases, with 13 bases between them. The CDR3 here is CASRAGLDSPLHF. The DNA of the CDR3 is TGTGCCAGCCGTGCGGGGCTGGATTCACCCCTCCACTTT.

The chain uses TRBV20-1 and TRBJ1-6, with 8 bases aligning to TRBD1. The CDR3 extends over 15 amino acids. Looked up from germline, CDR1 is DFQATT and CDR2 is SNEGSKA (reference sequence). V trimming: 2 bases; J trimming: 7 bases; junction bases outside the gene matches: 7. CDR3 in DNA: TGCAGTGCTAGACCTCGGACAGGGTCAAATTCACCCCTCCACTTT. Its protein is CSARPRTGSNSPLHF.